The present T cell receptor (beta chain) was sequenced within a study of cytomegalovirus exposure and HLA in healthy donors. Findings and limits, study-wide: Immune exposure was documented only through CMV serostatus.

13 Jbeta primers and 60 Vbeta primers were used for the PCR. The assay was immunoSEQ multiplex PCR, and TCRdb's table has in-frame clones only and misses some. Of under 200,000 clones listed, around 88% are singletons. Details on this clone: The target antigen is unknown.

In germline, CDR1 is SNHLY, CDR2 FYNNEI. The CDR3 length is 13 residues. Trimming removed 3 bases from V and 6 bases from J; junction bases left unmatched: 2. Sequencing was done on a sample of PBMCs. This clonotype was obtained from a young woman in good health and CMV-seronegative. The chain couples TRBV2 to TRBJ2-3, with 8 bases aligning to TRBD2. CDR3 nucleotides: TGTGCCAGCAGTGAGGGACTAGGGGATACGCAGTATTTT. Its protein product is CASSEGLGDTQYF. Full variable domain (rest looked up from reference TRBV2 and TRBJ2-3): EPEVTQTPSHQVTQMGQEVILRCVPISNHLYFYWYRQILGQKVEFLVSFYNNEISEKSEIFDDQFSVERPDGSNFTLKIRSTKLEDSAMYFCASSEGLGDTQYFGPGTRLTVL.